This T cell receptor beta chain is from a study of T cell responses to AZD1222 COVID-19 vaccine. The method was immunoSEQ multiplex PCR; TCRdb's version includes in-frame clones alone and lacks a portion of them. The data hold some 130,000 clones, with 90% observed a single time. This clone was seen only once. V dropped 2 bases and J dropped 8; count of bases not matched to a gene: 8. The CDR3 contains 15 residues. CDR1 and CDR2 from the germline V gene are MNHNS and SASEGT. The material sequenced was peripheral blood, taken on day 0 of AZD1222 vaccination. This TCR was recovered from an adult in good health. V usage is TRBV6-1 and J usage is TRBJ2-1, with 8 bases identical to TRBD1. The CDR3 DNA reads as TGTGCCAGCAGTGAACCCGGACAGGGTAAGGATGAGCAGTTCTTC. Translating gives CASSEPGQGKDEQFF.